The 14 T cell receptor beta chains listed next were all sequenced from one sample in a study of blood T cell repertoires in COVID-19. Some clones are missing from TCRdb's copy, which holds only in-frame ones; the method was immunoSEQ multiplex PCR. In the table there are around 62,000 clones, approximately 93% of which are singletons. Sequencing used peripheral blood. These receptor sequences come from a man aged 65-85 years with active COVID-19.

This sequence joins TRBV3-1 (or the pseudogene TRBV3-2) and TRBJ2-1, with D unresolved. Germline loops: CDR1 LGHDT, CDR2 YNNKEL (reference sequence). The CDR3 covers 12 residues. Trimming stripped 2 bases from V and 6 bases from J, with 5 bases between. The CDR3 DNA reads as TGTGCCAGCAGCCAAACAGTCAATGAGCAGTTCTTC. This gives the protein CASSQTVNEQFF.

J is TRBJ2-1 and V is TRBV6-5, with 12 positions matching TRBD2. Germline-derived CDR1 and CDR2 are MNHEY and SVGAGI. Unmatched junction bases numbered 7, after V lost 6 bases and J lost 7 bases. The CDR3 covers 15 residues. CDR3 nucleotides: TGTGCCAGCAGCTCTACTAGCGGGGGGCCGAATGAGCAGTTCTTC. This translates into CASSSTSGGPNEQFF.

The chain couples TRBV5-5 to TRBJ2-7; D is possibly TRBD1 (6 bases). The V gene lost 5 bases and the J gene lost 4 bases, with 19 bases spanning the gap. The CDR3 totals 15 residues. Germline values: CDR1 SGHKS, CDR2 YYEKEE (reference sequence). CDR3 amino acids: CASSSHGGRGYEQYF. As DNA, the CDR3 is TGTGCCAGCAGTTCCCACGGCGGAAGGGGGTACGAGCAGTACTTC.

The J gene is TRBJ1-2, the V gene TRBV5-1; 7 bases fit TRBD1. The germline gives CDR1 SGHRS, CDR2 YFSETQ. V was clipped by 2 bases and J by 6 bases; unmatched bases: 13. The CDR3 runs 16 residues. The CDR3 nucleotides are TGCGCCAGCAGCTTCGGGGGACAGAGTAAAGTAAATGGCTACACCTTC. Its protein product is CASSFGGQSKVNGYTF.

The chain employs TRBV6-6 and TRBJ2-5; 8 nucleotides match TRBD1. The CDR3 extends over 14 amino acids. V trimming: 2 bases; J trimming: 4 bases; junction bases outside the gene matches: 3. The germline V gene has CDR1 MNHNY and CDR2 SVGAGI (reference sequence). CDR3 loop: CASSYAGQGETQYF. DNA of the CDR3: TGTGCCAGCAGTTACGCTGGACAGGGAGAGACCCAGTACTTC.

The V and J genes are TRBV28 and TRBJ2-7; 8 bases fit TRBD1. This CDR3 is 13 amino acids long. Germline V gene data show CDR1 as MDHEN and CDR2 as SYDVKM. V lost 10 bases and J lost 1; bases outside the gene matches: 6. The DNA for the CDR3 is TGTGCCACTATTAGACAGGGGTCCTACGAGCAGTACGTC. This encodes CATIRQGSYEQYV.

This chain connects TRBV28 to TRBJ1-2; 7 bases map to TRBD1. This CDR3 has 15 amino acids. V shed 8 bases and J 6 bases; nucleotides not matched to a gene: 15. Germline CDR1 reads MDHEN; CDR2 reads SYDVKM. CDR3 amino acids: CASESRTGLFHGYTF. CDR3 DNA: TGTGCCAGCGAGTCCCGGACAGGACTTTTCCATGGCTACACCTTC.

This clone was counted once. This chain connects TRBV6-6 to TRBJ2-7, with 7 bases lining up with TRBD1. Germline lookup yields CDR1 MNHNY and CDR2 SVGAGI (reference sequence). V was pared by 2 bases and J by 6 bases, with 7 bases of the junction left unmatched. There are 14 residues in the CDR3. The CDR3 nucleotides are TGTGCCAGCAGTTACGCAGGGGGAAGAGGCGAGCAGTACTTC. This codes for CASSYAGGRGEQYF.

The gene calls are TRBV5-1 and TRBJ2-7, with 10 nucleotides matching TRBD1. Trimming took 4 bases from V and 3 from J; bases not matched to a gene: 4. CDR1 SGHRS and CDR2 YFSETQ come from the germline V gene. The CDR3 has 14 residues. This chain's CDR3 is CASSPGDRGYEQYF. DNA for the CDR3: TGCGCCAGCAGCCCGGGGGACAGGGGCTACGAGCAGTACTTC.

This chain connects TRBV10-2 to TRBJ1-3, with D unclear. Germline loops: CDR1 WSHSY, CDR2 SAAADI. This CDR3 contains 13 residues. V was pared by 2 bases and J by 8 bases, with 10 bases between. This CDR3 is CASSENFGDTIYF. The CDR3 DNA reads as TGCGCCAGCAGTGAGAATTTCGGGGACACCATATATTTT.

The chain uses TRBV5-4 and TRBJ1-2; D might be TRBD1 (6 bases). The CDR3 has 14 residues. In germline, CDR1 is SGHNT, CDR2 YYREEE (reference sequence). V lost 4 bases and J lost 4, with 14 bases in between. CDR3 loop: CASSTDSLGYGYTF. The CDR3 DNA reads TGTGCCAGCAGCACGGACAGCTTAGGCTATGGCTACACCTTC.

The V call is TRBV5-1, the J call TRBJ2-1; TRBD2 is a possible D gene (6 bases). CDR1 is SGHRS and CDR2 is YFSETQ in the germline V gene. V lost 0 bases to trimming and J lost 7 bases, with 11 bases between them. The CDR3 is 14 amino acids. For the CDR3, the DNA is TGCGCCAGCAGCTTGGTCCAGGCGGGGAATGAGCAGTTCTTC. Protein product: CASSLVQAGNEQFF. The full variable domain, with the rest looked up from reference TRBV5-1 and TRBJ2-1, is KAGVTQTPRYLIKTRGQQVTLSCSPISGHRSVSWYQQTPGQGLQFLFEYFSETQRNKGNFPGRFSGRQFSNSRSEMNVSTLELGDSALYLCASSLVQAGNEQFFGPGTRLTVL.

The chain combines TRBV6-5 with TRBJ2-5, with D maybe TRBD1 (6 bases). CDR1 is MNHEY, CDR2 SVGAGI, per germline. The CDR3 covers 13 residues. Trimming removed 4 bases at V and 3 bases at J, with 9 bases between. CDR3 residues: CASSLPGEETQYF. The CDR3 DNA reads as TGTGCCAGCAGTTTACCAGGGGAAGAGACCCAGTACTTC.

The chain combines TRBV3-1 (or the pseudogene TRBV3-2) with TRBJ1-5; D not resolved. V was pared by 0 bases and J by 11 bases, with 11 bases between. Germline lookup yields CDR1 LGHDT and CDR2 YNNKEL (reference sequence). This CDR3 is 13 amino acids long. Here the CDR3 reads CASSQDPPIAQHF. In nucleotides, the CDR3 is TGTGCCAGCAGCCAAGATCCCCCAATAGCCCAGCATTTT.